These T cell receptor beta chains were read from a single sample in a study of cytomegalovirus exposure and HLA in healthy donors. Sequenced by immunoSEQ multiplex PCR; TCRdb stores in-frame clones only, minus some. The sample yields approximately 100,000 clones, about two thirds seen once. The source material was PBMCs. Receptors were obtained from a boy between 10 and 17 years old in good health and CMV-seronegative. Each CDR3 is given with its conserved first and last residue. D genes are given only for firm matches. Expanded clones are given a class, and other clones once, few, many or no size at all.

CDR3 length	clone size	J gene	D gene	V gene	CDR3 protein	CDR3 DNA
15	.	TRBJ2-5	TRBD1	TRBV6-1	CASQQGALGQETQYF	TGTGCCAGCCAACAGGGGGCGTTGGGCCAAGAGACCCAGTACTTC
16	.	TRBJ1-1	.	TRBV7-8	CASSPRQAPRGTEAFF	TGTGCCAGCAGCCCACGACAGGCCCCTCGGGGCACTGAAGCTTTCTTT
17	.	TRBJ2-1	TRBD2	TRBV19	CASSVGTSGSSYNEQFF	TGTGCCAGTAGTGTAGGGACTAGCGGGAGTTCTTACAATGAGCAGTTCTTC
17	.	TRBJ2-1	.	TRBV30	CAWGLRSGLAIYNEQFF	TGTGCCTGGGGTCTCCGATCTGGGCTAGCGATCTACAATGAGCAGTTCTTC
14	few	TRBJ2-1	TRBD2	TRBV5-1	CASSPTSGYNEQFF	TGCGCCAGCAGCCCCACTAGCGGCTACAATGAGCAGTTCTTC
14	.	TRBJ2-2	TRBD1	TRBV18	CASATGTGAGELFF	TGTGCCAGCGCGACCGGGACAGGGGCCGGGGAGCTGTTTTTT
14	.	TRBJ2-2	TRBD1	TRBV6-5	CASRTGVVAGELFF	TGTGCCAGTCGGACAGGGGTCGTCGCCGGGGAGCTGTTTTTT
14	.	TRBJ2-2	.	TRBV5-4	CASSDARGTGELFF	TGTGCCAGCAGCGACGCCAGAGGAACCGGGGAGCTGTTTTTT
14	few	TRBJ2-7	.	TRBV2	CASSEAPGSSEQYF	TGTGCCAGCAGTGAAGCCCCAGGGTCATCCGAGCAGTACTTC
15	.	TRBJ1-4	TRBD1	TRBV28	CASSLIDRGLGKLFF	TGTGCCAGCAGTCTCATTGACAGGGGCCTGGGAAAACTGTTTTTT
15	.	TRBJ2-7	.	TRBV30	CAWSVPRGPIYEQYF	TGTGCCTGGAGTGTGCCCAGGGGACCAATCTACGAGCAGTACTTC
14	.	TRBJ2-3	TRBD1	TRBV4-1	CASSPQGVADTQYF	TGCGCCAGCAGCCCACAGGGGGTCGCGGATACGCAGTATTTT
14	.	TRBJ2-1	.	TRBV6-5	CASSYSSGINEQFF	TGTGCCAGCAGTTACTCCTCAGGGATCAATGAGCAGTTCTTC
11	.	TRBJ2-2	.	TRBV9	CASSSLGELFF	TGTGCCAGCAGCTCCCTCGGGGAGCTGTTTTTT
15	.	TRBJ1-1	.	TRBV5-4	CASSLSAGTNTEAFF	TGTGCCAGCAGCTTGTCGGCGGGAACGAACACTGAAGCTTTCTTT
14	.	TRBJ2-7	.	TRBV19	CASSIVLTTYEQYF	TGTGCCAGTAGTATAGTGCTGACTACCTACGAGCAGTACTTC
15	.	TRBJ1-2	.	TRBV6-5	CASSYSVQGSYGYTF	TGTGCCAGCAGTTACTCGGTCCAGGGGTCATATGGCTACACCTTC
12	.	TRBJ2-7	TRBD1	TRBV28	CASRKGQGEQYF	TGTGCCAGCAGGAAAGGACAGGGTGAGCAGTACTTC
13	.	TRBJ2-3	.	TRBV7-3	CASSSQQGHTQYF	TGTGCCAGCAGCTCTCAACAGGGTCACACGCAGTATTTT
13	once	TRBJ1-6	TRBD1	TRBV30	CAWSSRGDSPLHF	TGTGCCTGGAGTTCCAGGGGGGATTCACCCCTCCACTTT
17	.	TRBJ2-1	TRBD2	TRBV18	CASSPTLAGGGQNEQFF	TGTGCCAGCTCACCAACACTAGCGGGAGGTGGCCAAAATGAGCAGTTCTTC
16	.	TRBJ1-2	TRBD1	TRBV30	CAWRPSGQGALHGYTF	TGTGCCTGGAGACCCTCAGGGCAGGGGGCTTTACATGGCTACACCTTC
15	few	TRBJ2-7	TRBD2	TRBV11-1	CASGEGTQGSYEQYF	TGTGCCAGCGGGGAGGGAACCCAGGGCTCCTACGAGCAGTACTTC
14	few	TRBJ1-5	.	TRBV28	CASSDYLSVQPQHF	TGTGCCAGCAGTGATTACTTATCTGTTCAGCCCCAGCATTTT
16	.	TRBJ1-1	TRBD1	TRBV28	CASTPGQPWEDTEAFF	TGTGCCAGCACCCCGGGACAGCCATGGGAGGACACTGAAGCTTTCTTT
14	.	TRBJ1-1	.	TRBV5-1	CASSGQNMNTEAFF	TGCGCCAGCAGCGGACAGAACATGAACACTGAAGCTTTCTTT
15	.	TRBJ1-1	TRBD1	TRBV6-6	CASSYSRGRYTEAFF	TGTGCCAGCAGTTACTCGAGGGGGCGATACACTGAAGCTTTCTTT
14	.	TRBJ1-2	.	TRBV27	CASSSGSFGYGYTF	TGTGCCAGCAGTTCCGGGAGTTTCGGCTATGGCTACACCTTC
12	.	TRBJ2-1	.	TRBV30	CAWSEGAGEQFF	TGTGCCTGGAGCGAGGGTGCTGGTGAGCAGTTCTTC
13	.	TRBJ2-5	TRBD1	TRBV9	CASSTGGGETQYF	TGTGCCAGCAGCACAGGGGGCGGTGAGACCCAGTACTTC
14	.	TRBJ2-1	.	TRBV27	CASTVGGSYNEQFF	TGTGCCAGCACTGTGGGGGGCTCCTACAATGAGCAGTTCTTC
15	.	TRBJ1-2	.	TRBV12-5	CASGLQPRAGRGYTF	TGTGCTAGTGGTTTACAACCGAGGGCGGGGAGAGGCTACACCTTC
17	.	TRBJ2-1	.	TRBV19	CASSIRPVSIGGNEQFF	TGTGCCAGTAGTATCCGACCTGTTTCGATAGGGGGTAATGAGCAGTTCTTC
15	few	TRBJ1-1	TRBD1	TRBV4-2	CASSHGRTTGSEAFF	TGTGCCAGCAGCCATGGAAGGACGACAGGGTCTGAAGCTTTCTTT
13	.	TRBJ2-7	.	TRBV6-6	CASTGRRAYEQYF	TGTGCCAGCACAGGGCGCCGGGCCTACGAGCAGTACTTC
15	.	TRBJ2-2	TRBD2	TRBV30	CAWSVLGGYTGELFF	TGTGCCTGGAGTGTACTCGGGGGGTACACCGGGGAGCTGTTTTTT